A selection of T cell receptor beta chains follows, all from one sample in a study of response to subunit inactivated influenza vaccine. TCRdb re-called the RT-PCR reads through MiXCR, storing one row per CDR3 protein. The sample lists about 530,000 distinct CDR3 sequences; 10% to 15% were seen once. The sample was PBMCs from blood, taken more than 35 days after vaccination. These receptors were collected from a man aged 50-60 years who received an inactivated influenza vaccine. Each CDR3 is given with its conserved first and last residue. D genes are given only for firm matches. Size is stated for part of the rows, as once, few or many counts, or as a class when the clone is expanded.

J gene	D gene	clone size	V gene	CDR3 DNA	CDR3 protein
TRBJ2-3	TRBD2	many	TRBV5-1	TGCGCCAGCAGCTTAGCGGGGGCCCCCACAGATACGCAGTATTTT	CASSLAGAPTDTQYF
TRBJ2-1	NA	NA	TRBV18	TGTGCCAGCTCACCACCATTGAGGAATGAGCAGTTCTTC	CASSPPLRNEQFF
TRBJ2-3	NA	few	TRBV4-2	TGTGCCAGCAGCCAAGATGGGGGGACAAGCACAGATACGCAGTATTTT	CASSQDGGTSTDTQYF
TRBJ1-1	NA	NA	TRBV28	TGTGCCAGCAGGGGAGAATACACGTGGAACACTGAAGCTTTCTTT	CASRGEYTWNTEAFF
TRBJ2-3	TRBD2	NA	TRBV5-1	TGCGCCAGCAGCCTTACTAGCGCCACAGATACGCAGTATTTT	CASSLTSATDTQYF
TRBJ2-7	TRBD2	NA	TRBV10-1	TGCGCCAGCAGCCCAGTCGGGGGGGGTTGCGAGCAGTACTTC	CASSPVGGGCEQYF
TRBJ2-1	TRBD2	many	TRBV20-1	TGCAGTGCTAGGGATAGCGGGGGGCCCCACAATGAGCAGTTCTTC	CSARDSGGPHNEQFF
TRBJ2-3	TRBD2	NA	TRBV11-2	TGTGCCAGCAGCCAAATTAGCGGGCCGGCAGATACGCAGTATTTT	CASSQISGPADTQYF
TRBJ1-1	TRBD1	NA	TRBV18	TGTGCCAGCTCGATCGACAGGGACTTTCGCACTGAAGCTTTCTTT	CASSIDRDFRTEAFF
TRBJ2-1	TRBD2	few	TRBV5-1	TGCGCCAGCAGCTTGGGCGGGACTAACGGGAGTAATGAGCAGTTCTTC	CASSLGGTNGSNEQFF
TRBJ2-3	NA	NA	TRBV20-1	TGCAGTGCTAGGAAGCGACCCCCAGAAGATACGCAGTATTTT	CSARKRPPEDTQYF
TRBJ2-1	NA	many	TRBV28	TGTGCCGGAGGACGGTCCTACAATGAGCAGTTCTTC	CAGGRSYNEQFF
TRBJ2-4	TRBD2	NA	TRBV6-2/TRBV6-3	TGTGCCAGCAGTTACTGGATCCAGACTAGCGGGAGAAGAGCCAAAAACATTCAGTACTTC	CASSYWIQTSGRRAKNIQYF
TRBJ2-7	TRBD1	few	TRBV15	TGTGCCACCAGCAGAGAGACAGGGTGGTACGAGCAGTACTTC	CATSRETGWYEQYF
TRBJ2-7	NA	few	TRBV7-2	TGTGCCAGCAGCTTAGAAGCCATGCAGGGCTACTACGAGCAGTACTTC	CASSLEAMQGYYEQYF
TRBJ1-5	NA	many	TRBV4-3	TGCGCCAGCAGCCAAGATTCGCGGGGTCAGCCCCAGCATTTT	CASSQDSRGQPQHF
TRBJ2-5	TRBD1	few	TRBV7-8	TGTGCCAGCAGCTTAGAAAGACAGGGGAGAGGGACCCAGTACTTC	CASSLERQGRGTQYF
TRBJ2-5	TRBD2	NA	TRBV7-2	TGTGCCAGCAGCTTACGTAGCGGGGGGGCGGAGACCCAGTACTTC	CASSLRSGGAETQYF
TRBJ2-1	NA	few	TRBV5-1	TGCGCCAGCAGCTTGCAGGGGGGGATTTACAATGAGCAGTTCTTC	CASSLQGGIYNEQFF
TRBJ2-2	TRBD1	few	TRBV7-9	TGTGCCAGCAGCTGGGGACAGGGCCCCGGGGAGCTGTTTTTT	CASSWGQGPGELFF
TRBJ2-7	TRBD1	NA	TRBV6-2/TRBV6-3	TGTGCCAGCTATCCGGGACAGGGCCTCTCCTTCTCCTACGAGCAGTACTTC	CASYPGQGLSFSYEQYF
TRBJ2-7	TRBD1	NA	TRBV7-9	TGTGCCAGCAGCTTAGGTGCGGGGACAGGGCGATACGAGCAGTACTTC	CASSLGAGTGRYEQYF
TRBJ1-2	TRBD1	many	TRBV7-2	TGTGCCAGCAGCATAACAGGGGATCTCGATGGCTACACCTTC	CASSITGDLDGYTF
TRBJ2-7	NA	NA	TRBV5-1	TGCGCCAGCAGCCCGCTGCAGGAAGTTCAGTACTTC	CASSPLQEVQYF
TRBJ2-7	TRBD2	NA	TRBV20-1	TGCAGTGCTAGTAGCGGGACAAAAACCTACGAGCAGTACTTC	CSASSGTKTYEQYF
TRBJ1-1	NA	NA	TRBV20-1	TGCAGTGCTAGAGATTGGAGGGAAGGGGCTGAAGCTTTCTTT	CSARDWREGAEAFF
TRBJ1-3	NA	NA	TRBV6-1	TGTGCCAGCAGCCCTTCATTGGACAGCTTCTCTGGAAACACCATATATTTT	CASSPSLDSFSGNTIYF
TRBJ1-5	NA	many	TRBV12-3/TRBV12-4	TGTGCCAGCGGGCCAACGCGCAATCAGCCCCAGCATTTT	CASGPTRNQPQHF
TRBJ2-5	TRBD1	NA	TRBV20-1	TGCAGTGCTAGAGGGACAGGGGGCACAAAGACCCAGTACTTC	CSARGTGGTKTQYF
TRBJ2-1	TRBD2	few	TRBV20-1	TGCAGTCAGACTAGCGGGAGTAACAATGAGCAGTTCTTC	CSQTSGSNNEQFF
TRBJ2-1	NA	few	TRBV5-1	TGCGCCAGCAGCTTGGAGCAGCGACCAGCCTACAATGAGCAGTTCTTC	CASSLEQRPAYNEQFF
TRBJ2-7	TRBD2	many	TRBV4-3	TGCGCCAGCAGCCAAGAACTAGCGGGAGCTCCCACCTACGAGCAGTACTTC	CASSQELAGAPTYEQYF
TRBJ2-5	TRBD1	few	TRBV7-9	TGTGCCAGCAGCCCGACACAGGGGGCGCGGGAGACCCAGTACTTC	CASSPTQGARETQYF
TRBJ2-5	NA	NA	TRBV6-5	TGTGCCAGCAGTTCAGACCGGGACAAAGGGCGAGAGACCCAGTACTTC	CASSSDRDKGRETQYF
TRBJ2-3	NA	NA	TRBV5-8	TGTGCCAGCAGCCCTATTGGCAGCACAGATACGCAGTATTTT	CASSPIGSTDTQYF
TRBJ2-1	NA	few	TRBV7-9	TGTGCCAGCACCTATTTTAGTGTATCTGAGCAGTTCTTC	CASTYFSVSEQFF
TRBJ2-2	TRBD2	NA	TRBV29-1	TGCAGCATTCTTATAGCGGGAAACACCGGGGAGCTGTTTTTT	CSILIAGNTGELFF
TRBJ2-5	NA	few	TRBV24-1	TGTGCCACCAGTGATTTCGGGTCGGGCCAAGAGACCCAGTACTTC	CATSDFGSGQETQYF